The 27 T cell receptor beta chains below come from one sample, sequenced in a study of technical replicates of blood from several donors. Sequencing used immunoSEQ multiplex PCR; TCRdb keeps in-frame clones, though not all of them. The sample has fewer than 15,000 clones, about 95% seen once; the top ten hold 6% to 9.5%. The sample consisted of PBMCs. All receptors derive from a human donor in good health.

The J gene is TRBJ1-5, the V gene TRBV5-8; 7 bases are shared with TRBD1. Germline V gene lookup returns CDR1 SGHTS and CDR2 YDEGEE. The CDR3 has 16 amino acids. V shed 3 bases and J 0 bases; nucleotides not matched to a gene: 6. The DNA of the CDR3 is TGTGCCAGCAGCTCTGGGACAGACCTTAGCAATCAGCCCCAGCATTTT. Translation gives CASSSGTDLSNQPQHF.

The chain is built from TRBV7-2 and TRBJ2-1; tentative D call: TRBD1 (5 bases). Per germline, CDR1 SGHTA and CDR2 FQGNSA. Trimming removed 5 bases from V and 7 bases from J, with 15 bases in between. There are 14 residues in the CDR3. The CDR3: CASSPSQGLNEQFF. In DNA, the CDR3 is TGTGCCAGCAGCCCCAGCCAGGGATTAAATGAGCAGTTCTTC.

This clone showed up just a few times. The chain carries TRBV28 and TRBJ2-3; D is perhaps TRBD2 (6 bases). In germline, CDR1 is MDHEN, CDR2 SYDVKM. The CDR3 contains 18 residues. V lost 1 base and J 2 bases, leaving 19 bases between the germline ends. CDR3 bases: TGTGCCAGCAGTTTATCGCCGGGGCTCGGGAGTCACACAGATACGCAGTATTTT. Its protein is CASSLSPGLGSHTDTQYF.

The chain joins TRBV9 to TRBJ2-3; the match to TRBD2 covers 11 bases. The CDR3 runs 17 residues. V was pared by 0 bases and J by 5 bases, with 8 bases of the junction left unmatched. CDR1 SGDLS and CDR2 YYNGEE come from the germline V gene. The CDR3 reads CASSVEGLAEVGDTQYF. The CDR3, as DNA: TGTGCCAGCAGCGTAGAGGGACTAGCGGAGGTGGGAGATACGCAGTATTTT.

V usage is TRBV6-5 and J usage is TRBJ2-1, with TRBD2 matching 11 bases. V lost 3 bases to trimming and J lost 8 bases; unmatched junction nucleotides: 9. From germline, CDR1 is MNHEY and CDR2 SVGAGI. The CDR3 is 16 amino acids. As DNA, the CDR3 is TGTGCCAGCAGTTATACACTAGCGGGAGTAGGCGATGAGCAGTTCTTC. This encodes CASSYTLAGVGDEQFF.

The V call is TRBV11-2, the J call TRBJ2-3, with 10 positions matching TRBD1. The length of the CDR3 is 17 residues. CDR1 is SGHAT, CDR2 FQNNGV, per germline. J gave up 1 base and V 2 bases, and 6 bases lay outside the gene matches. The CDR3 DNA sequence: TGTGCCAGCAGCTTAAAGACAGGGGGCTATGGCACAGATACGCAGTATTTT. Encoded protein: CASSLKTGGYGTDTQYF.

This clone has more than one count but fewer than ten. The chain's CDR3 is CASSWQGSNQPQHF. CDR3 DNA sequence: TGTGCCAGCAGCTGGCAGGGGAGCAATCAGCCCCAGCATTTT. The chain couples TRBV5-5 to TRBJ1-5, with D tentatively TRBD1 (6 bases). Germline CDR1 SGHKS, CDR2 YYEKEE (reference sequence). Trimming took 3 bases from V and 1 from J, leaving 8 bases between them. CDR3 size: 14 residues.

The chain has TRBV18 and TRBJ1-4, with a weak D call TRBD1 (6 bases). The CDR3 loop spans 14 amino acids. V lost 5 bases to trimming and J lost 4 bases, with 11 bases between them. The germline V gene has CDR1 KGHSH and CDR2 LQKENI. CDR3 residues: CASSTTDSNEKLFF. The CDR3 bases are TGTGCCAGCTCAACCACGGACAGTAATGAAAAACTGTTTTTT.

This chain joins TRBV28 and TRBJ2-5; D perhaps matches TRBD1 (6 bases). Germline V gene lookup returns CDR1 MDHEN and CDR2 SYDVKM. Trimming pared 3 bases from V and 14 bases from J, leaving 13 bases between. The CDR3 length is 11 residues. For the CDR3, the DNA is TGTGCCAGCAGTTTGGACAGAAGATACTACTTC. Translated, it gives CASSLDRRYYF. Complete variable domain (other parts from reference TRBV28 and TRBJ2-5): DVKVTQSSRYLVKRTGEKVFLECVQDMDHENMFWYRQDPGLGLRLIYFSYDVKMKEKGDIPEGYSVSREKKERFSLILESASTNQTSMYLCASSLDRRYYFGPGTRLLVL.

The chain joins TRBV30 to TRBJ2-4, with D tentatively TRBD2 (6 bases). CDR3 length equals 14 residues. CDR1 is GTSNPN, CDR2 SVGIG, per germline (reference sequence). V lost 1 base to trimming and J lost 6 bases, with 13 bases between them. Here the CDR3 reads CAWSAGRNGNIQYF. The CDR3 DNA reads TGTGCCTGGAGTGCGGGGAGGAATGGAAACATTCAGTACTTC.

This chain connects TRBV2 to TRBJ2-6; possibly TRBD2 for D (6 bases). Germline V gene sequence: CDR1 SNHLY, CDR2 FYNNEI. This CDR3 has 16 amino acids. V lost 3 bases and J 3 bases, leaving 12 bases between the germline ends. CDR3 DNA: TGTGCCAGCAGTGAGGAGGGGCTGAGTGGGGCCAACGTCCTGACTTTC. Translation: CASSEEGLSGANVLTF.

The CDR3 is CASSLEAVTNTEAFF. DNA of the CDR3: TGCGCCAGCAGCTTGGAAGCGGTTACGAACACTGAAGCTTTCTTT. The gene calls are TRBV5-1 and TRBJ1-1; no firm D call. Germline V gene sequence: CDR1 SGHRS, CDR2 YFSETQ. The V gene lost 0 bases and the J gene lost 1 base, with 10 bases spanning the gap. There are 15 residues in the CDR3.

This clone was seen once. V gene TRBV11-3 combines with J gene TRBJ2-3, with TRBD2 matching over 9 bases. The V and J ends lost 4 bases and 1 base, in that order; junction bases with no gene match: 0. The CDR3 has 14 residues. Germline CDR1 reads SGHNT; CDR2 reads YENEEA. The CDR3 loop reads CASSWTSGTDTQYF. The DNA for the CDR3 is TGTGCCAGCAGCTGGACTAGCGGCACAGATACGCAGTATTTT.

The rearrangement joins TRBV4-1 to TRBJ2-7; the match to TRBD2 covers 15 bases. This CDR3 spans 20 amino acids. J was trimmed by 3 bases and V by 2 bases; bases with no gene match: 14. Germline loops: CDR1 MGHRA, CDR2 YSYEKL. CDR3 DNA: TGCGCCAGCAGCCAACCCCCCGGGACTAGCGGGAGGTCACCCTTCTACGAGCAGTACTTC. This encodes CASSQPPGTSGRSPFYEQYF.

The gene calls are TRBV6-5 and TRBJ2-5; maybe TRBD2 (6 bases). The germline CDR1 and CDR2 sequences are MNHEY and SVGAGI. V gave up 6 bases and J gave up 5 bases, with 19 bases separating them. The CDR3 covers 15 residues. The CDR3 loop reads CASSLEGGGRETQYF. As DNA, the CDR3 is TGTGCCAGCAGCTTGGAGGGAGGCGGGCGGGAGACCCAGTACTTC.

The gene calls are TRBV7-7 and TRBJ2-1, with a tentative D call TRBD1 (6 bases). Germline-derived CDR1 and CDR2 are SSHAT and FNYEAQ (reference sequence). There are 13 residues in the CDR3. V was pared by 4 bases and J by 11 bases, with 15 bases between. The CDR3, as DNA: TGTGCCAGCAGCTCCAACCCCCGGGACAAGCAGTTCTTC. Residues: CASSSNPRDKQFF.

The rearrangement uses TRBV6-5 and TRBJ1-2, with D possibly matching TRBD1 (6 bases). CDR1 MNHEY and CDR2 SVGAGI come from the germline V gene. This CDR3 region has 15 residues. With 2 bases removed from V and 4 bases from J, the gap between germline ends came to 14 bases. The CDR3 sequence: CASSYPTTGGYGYTF. The CDR3 DNA reads TGTGCCAGCAGTTACCCCACGACAGGCGGCTATGGCTACACCTTC.

The J gene is TRBJ2-1, the V gene TRBV6-1, with 12 bases aligning to TRBD2. Per germline, CDR1 MNHNS and CDR2 SASEGT. The ends lost 4 bases at V and 8 bases at J; junction bases unmatched: 9. This CDR3 has 16 residues. The CDR3 DNA is TGTGCCAGCAGTGCCAGACTAGCGGGAGTACGCGATGAGCAGTTCTTC. Protein product: CASSARLAGVRDEQFF.

V usage is TRBV28 and J usage is TRBJ2-7; 8 nucleotides agree with TRBD1. Germline CDR1 is MDHEN and CDR2 is SYDVKM. This CDR3 spans 14 amino acids. The ends lost 2 bases at V and 5 bases at J; junction bases unmatched: 5. This CDR3 is CASSLGTGRNEQYF. CDR3 nucleotide sequence: TGTGCCAGCAGTTTAGGGACAGGACGAAACGAGCAGTACTTC.

The chain recombines TRBV10-3 with TRBJ2-3; 7 bases agree with TRBD2. Germline assignment: CDR1 ENHRY and CDR2 SYGVKD. V trimming: 0 bases; J trimming: 3 bases; junction bases outside the gene matches: 3. This CDR3 is built from 15 residues. Here the CDR3 DNA reads TGTGCCATCAGTGAGTCTTTGCGGGGGACAGATACGCAGTATTTT. Its translation: CAISESLRGTDTQYF.

The chain uses TRBV9 and TRBJ1-3; D gene unclear. Germline V lookup: CDR1 SGDLS, CDR2 YYNGEE. V dropped 0 bases and J dropped 0 bases, with 10 bases sitting between them. CDR3 length: 16 amino acids. The CDR3 is CASSVDSGYSGNTIYF. CDR3 nucleotide sequence: TGTGCCAGCAGCGTAGATTCGGGATACTCTGGAAACACCATATATTTT. Full variable domain (outside the CDR3, taken from reference TRBV9 and TRBJ1-3): DSGVTQTPKHLITATGQRVTLRCSPRSGDLSVYWYQQSLDQGLQFLIQYYNGEERAKGNILERFSAQQFPDLHSELNLSSLELGDSALYFCASSVDSGYSGNTIYFGEGSWLTVV.

The chain joins TRBV4-2 to TRBJ2-2; TRBD2 aligns across 14 bases. V dropped 4 bases and J dropped 4; count of bases not matched to a gene: 5. CDR3 length equals 17 residues. The germline V gene has CDR1 LGHNA and CDR2 YNFKEQ. The CDR3 nucleotides read TGTGCCAGCAGCCGGGGACTAGCGGGAGTGACCACCGGGGAGCTGTTTTTT. The encoded protein is CASSRGLAGVTTGELFF.

Note on this clone: Other nucleotide sequences in the sample specify the same CDR3. The V call is TRBV6-6, the J call TRBJ1-5; 7 bases agree with TRBD1. The ends lost 7 bases at V and 4 bases at J; junction bases unmatched: 1. CDR3 length: 12 residues. Germline CDR1 is MNHNY and CDR2 is SVGAGI (reference sequence). Here the CDR3 DNA reads TGTGCCAGCACACAGGGGAATCAGCCCCAGCATTTT. Its protein product is CASTQGNQPQHF.

This clone was picked up a small number of times. This sequence joins TRBV5-6 and TRBJ2-7; TRBD1 might be the D (6 bases). Germline V gene lookup returns CDR1 SGHDT and CDR2 YYEEEE. Trimming cost V 2 bases and J 2 bases, with 8 bases left between them. This CDR3 contains 13 residues. The CDR3 protein is CASSFGGPYEQYF. The CDR3 nucleotides are TGTGCCAGCAGCTTTGGGGGCCCCTACGAGCAGTACTTC.

This sequence joins TRBV9 and TRBJ2-7; 10 bases are a match to TRBD2. This CDR3 has 17 amino acids. Germline V CDR1 and CDR2: SGDLS, YYNGEE. After removal of 0 bases from V and 1 base from J, the junction contained 7 bases not matched to a gene. In DNA form, the CDR3 reads TGTGCCAGCAGCGTAGAGCCCTGGACTAGCGGTTCCTACGAGCAGTACTTC. Translation: CASSVEPWTSGSYEQYF. Full variable domain (missing parts from reference TRBV9 and TRBJ2-7): DSGVTQTPKHLITATGQRVTLRCSPRSGDLSVYWYQQSLDQGLQFLIQYYNGEERAKGNILERFSAQQFPDLHSELNLSSLELGDSALYFCASSVEPWTSGSYEQYFGPGTRLTVT.

The count of this clone is one. This chain links TRBV5-6 with TRBJ2-5; 7 nucleotides line up with TRBD1. Germline trimming cut 4 bases from V and 1 base from J; bases unmatched to any gene: 1. Looked up from germline, CDR1 is SGHDT and CDR2 is YYEEEE. The CDR3 runs to 13 residues. This CDR3 reads CASSHRGQETQYF. CDR3 nucleotide sequence: TGTGCCAGCAGCCACAGGGGCCAAGAGACCCAGTACTTC.

The chain has TRBV6-1 and TRBJ1-2; D is unclear. Trimming stripped 9 bases from V and 4 bases from J, with 12 bases between. Germline lookup yields CDR1 MNHNS and CDR2 SASEGT. CDR3 length: 12 residues. CDR3 sequence: CASQATAYGYTF. DNA of the CDR3: TGTGCCAGTCAGGCAACGGCCTATGGCTACACCTTC.